This is a list of T cell receptor beta chains from one sample in a study of T cells in Graves' hyperthyroidism and ophthalmopathy. TCRdb called the multiplex PCR reads again in MiXCR, with one record for every CDR3 protein. The sample includes around 600,000 distinct CDR3 sequences, 45% of them seen just once. The sequenced sample was peripheral blood or thyroid tissue (not recorded which). These TCRs come from an adult man with Graves' disease, either hyperthyroidism or ophthalmopathy (not recorded which). CDR3s include the opening cysteine and the closing phenylalanine or tryptophan. D genes are given only for firm matches. Part of the rows lack a size; the others show once, few, many or a class for expanded clones.

-	TRBV12-3/TRBV12-4	TRBJ2-7	TRBD2	TGTGCCAGCAGACGGGGACTAGCTGGGGAGCAGTACTTC	CASRRGLAGEQYF
-	TRBV25-1	TRBJ2-2	TRBD2	TGTGCCAGCAGCCAGGGCCCCATCTGGACTAGCGTGAACACCGGGGAGCTGTTTTTT	CASSQGPIWTSVNTGELFF
many	TRBV2	TRBJ1-1	-	TGTGCCAGTGGACGGCATAACACTGAAGCTTTCTTT	CASGRHNTEAFF
-	TRBV24-1	TRBJ2-1	-	TGTGCCACCAGCAAGACGGTTGGCAATGAGCAGTTCTTC	CATSKTVGNEQFF
few	TRBV5-1	TRBJ1-1	-	TGCGCCAGCAGCGACTGGACCATGAACACTGAAGCTTTCTTT	CASSDWTMNTEAFF
-	TRBV11-1	TRBJ2-7	TRBD1	TGTGCCAGCAGCTACCGGGACAGGGGATCCTACGAGCAGTACTTC	CASSYRDRGSYEQYF
few	TRBV6-1	TRBJ1-6	TRBD1	TGTGCCAGCCGGGACAGGGGGCTCGGTTCACCCCTCCACTTT	CASRDRGLGSPLHF
few	TRBV5-4	TRBJ1-2	-	TGTGCCAGCAGCATAGGGGCGTCCTATGGCTACACCTTC	CASSIGASYGYTF
few	TRBV7-8	TRBJ1-6	-	TGTGCCAGCAGCCTAATTGGGGCATCGGGGCGGTATAATTCACCCCTCCACTTT	CASSLIGASGRYNSPLHF
once	TRBV7-9	TRBJ2-7	TRBD1	TGTGCCAGCAGCGTCGTGGGACAGGTGGGGCACGAGCAGTACTTC	CASSVVGQVGHEQYF